Presented here are 24 T cell receptor beta chains from one specimen sequenced in a study of graft-versus-host responses after intestinal transplantation. Generated by immunoSEQ multiplex PCR, the TCRdb table keeps only in-frame clones and is missing some. The sample has some 100,000 clones; 85% to 95% are singletons. Which antigens these TCRs recognize remains unknown. The sequences come from unstimulated CD8+ T cells sorted from spleen or lymph node cells, collected before transplant. These receptors all stem from a human donor who was the organ donor for an intestinal transplant.

The CDR3 sequence is CASSPGGVHTFAEAFF. The CDR3 DNA is TGTGCCAGCTCCCCTGGAGGGGTTCATACTTTCGCTGAAGCTTTCTTT. The rearrangement links TRBV5-4 to TRBJ1-1, with a weak D call TRBD1 (5 bases). CDR3 length: 16 residues. Germline V CDR1 and CDR2: SGHNT, YYREEE (reference sequence). The V and J ends lost 7 bases and 6 bases respectively, with 25 bases between them.

On this clone: Other nucleotide sequences in the sample specify the same CDR3. The gene calls are TRBV7-9 and TRBJ1-1; the match to TRBD1 covers 7 bases. CDR3 length: 14 residues. Germline trimming cut 1 base from V and 1 base from J; bases unmatched to any gene: 0. Germline CDR1 is SEHNR and CDR2 is FQNEAQ (reference sequence). CDR3 region: CASSLGQGNTEAFF. CDR3 DNA: TGTGCCAGCAGCTTAGGACAGGGGAACACTGAAGCTTTCTTT.

The chain joins TRBV28 to TRBJ1-2; D is unclear. CDR1 MDHEN and CDR2 SYDVKM come from the germline V gene. Trimming took 5 bases from V and 3 from J, leaving 22 bases between them. CDR3 length: 17 residues. The CDR3, as DNA: TGTGCCAGCAGTCCGAGAGTCGAAGATAGAGGTGACTATGGCTACACCTTC. It is translated as CASSPRVEDRGDYGYTF.

This clone was observed once. The V call is TRBV7-2, the J call TRBJ2-4, with D possibly being TRBD2 (5 bases). Trimming removed 1 base from V and 5 bases from J, with 24 bases in between. Germline V lookup: CDR1 SGHTA, CDR2 FQGNSA. This CDR3 comprises 19 residues. In nucleotides, the CDR3 is TGTGCCAGCAGCTTAGGAGGGATTCTGGAGGTTTATTCGGAAAACATTCAGTACTTC. Its protein product is CASSLGGILEVYSENIQYF.

The rearrangement joins TRBV9 to TRBJ2-7, with D tentatively TRBD1 (6 bases). The CDR3 has 15 residues. The V and J ends lost 0 bases and 2 bases respectively, with 12 bases between them. The germline V gene encodes CDR1 SGDLS and CDR2 YYNGEE. The CDR3 loop is CASSVAVAGAYEQYF. The CDR3 DNA follows: TGTGCCAGCAGCGTAGCCGTGGCAGGGGCCTACGAGCAGTACTTC. The entire variable domain, with the rest obtained from reference TRBV9 and TRBJ2-7, is as follows: DSGVTQTPKHLITATGQRVTLRCSPRSGDLSVYWYQQSLDQGLQFLIQYYNGEERAKGNILERFSAQQFPDLHSELNLSSLELGDSALYFCASSVAVAGAYEQYFGPGTRLTVT.

CDR3: CASSLTVNYGYTF. DNA of the CDR3: TGTGCCAGCAGTTTAACAGTCAACTATGGCTACACCTTC. The chain employs TRBV28 and TRBJ1-2; D not certain. Between the trimmed V and J ends, which lost 2 bases and 2 bases, there was a span of 6 bases. Per the germline V gene, CDR1 is MDHEN and CDR2 is SYDVKM. The CDR3 consists of 13 residues.

The genes are TRBV6-1 and TRBJ1-5, with TRBD1 as a possible D gene (5 bases). Germline V CDR1 and CDR2: MNHNS, SASEGT. Trimming pared 3 bases from V and 0 bases from J, leaving 6 bases between. The CDR3 has 14 residues. CDR3 sequence reads: CASSDRGSNQPQHF. The CDR3 DNA reads as TGTGCCAGCAGTGATAGGGGTAGCAATCAGCCCCAGCATTTT.

This rearrangement joins TRBV5-6 to TRBJ2-7; 8 bases match TRBD1. J was trimmed by 4 bases and V by 0 bases; bases with no gene match: 3. The CDR3 consists of 14 residues. Germline values: CDR1 SGHDT, CDR2 YYEEEE. The CDR3 region has the DNA TGTGCCAGCAGCTTGGGAACAGGGGGATACGAGCAGTACTTC. Translation gives CASSLGTGGYEQYF.

The chain combines TRBV30 with TRBJ1-2; TRBD1 agrees at 9 bases. This CDR3 contains 15 residues. The germline CDR1 and CDR2 sequences are GTSNPN and SVGIG (reference sequence). V was clipped by 1 base and J by 1 base; unmatched bases: 4. The CDR3 sequence: CAWSETGGHNYGYTF. Here the CDR3 DNA reads TGTGCCTGGAGTGAGACAGGGGGACATAACTATGGCTACACCTTC.

This rearrangement joins TRBV7-9 to TRBJ1-5; 9 bases agree with TRBD1. The CDR3 contains 18 residues. V shed 1 base and J 5 bases; nucleotides not matched to a gene: 12. CDR1 is SEHNR, CDR2 FQNEAQ, per germline (reference sequence). The chain's CDR3 is CASSLVLGQGSSDQPQHF. CDR3 DNA: TGTGCCAGCAGCTTAGTTTTGGGACAGGGTTCGTCTGATCAGCCCCAGCATTTT.

J is TRBJ1-2 and V is TRBV30, with D perhaps matching TRBD1 (6 bases). The CDR3 sequence is 17 residues long. Germline V gene data show CDR1 as GTSNPN and CDR2 as SVGIG (reference sequence). The ends were cut back, 3 bases at V and 8 bases at J, with 28 bases in the middle. This chain's CDR3 is CAWSSWDKVTGAYGYTF. The CDR3 nucleotides are TGTGCCTGGAGCAGTTGGGACAAGGTTACAGGTGCCTACGGCTACACCTTC.

The rearrangement uses TRBV14 and TRBJ1-5, with D possibly TRBD1 on 5 matching bases. This CDR3 has 14 residues. Per the germline V gene, CDR1 is SGHDN and CDR2 is FVKESK. V dropped 6 bases and J dropped 4 bases, with 13 bases sitting between them. CDR3 amino acids: CASRGGRQNQPQHF. CDR3 nucleotides: TGTGCCAGCAGGGGGGGACGTCAAAATCAGCCCCAGCATTTT.

The V gene is TRBV15, the J gene TRBJ2-7, with D maybe TRBD1 (6 bases). This CDR3 comprises 15 residues. Germline-derived CDR1 and CDR2 are LNHNV and YYDKDF (reference sequence). V dropped 0 bases and J dropped 4 bases, with 13 bases sitting between them. The chain's CDR3 is CATSREQGQDYEQYF. CDR3 DNA sequence: TGTGCCACCAGCAGAGAACAGGGACAAGATTACGAGCAGTACTTC.

This sequence joins TRBV6-6 and TRBJ2-1; a weak D match, TRBD2 (6 bases). Germline V gene sequence: CDR1 MNHNY, CDR2 SVGAGI (reference sequence). CDR3 length: 15 residues. Trimming pared 4 bases from V and 7 bases from J, leaving 17 bases between. The CDR3 nucleotides are TGTGCCAGCAGTTTCGGGCCGGGAGAGGGGAATGAGCAGTTCTTC. Encoded protein: CASSFGPGEGNEQFF.

The J gene is TRBJ2-7, the V gene TRBV30; 14 nucleotides align to TRBD2. CDR3 length equals 15 residues. The trim removed 1 base at V and 7 bases at J, leaving 6 bases unmatched. Germline lookup yields CDR1 GTSNPN and CDR2 SVGIG (reference sequence). The CDR3 region is CAWSEGTSGSVEQYF. CDR3 DNA: TGTGCCTGGAGTGAAGGGACTAGCGGGAGTGTAGAGCAGTACTTC.

The genes are TRBV19 and TRBJ2-5, with 7 bases aligning to TRBD1. The CDR3 extends over 13 amino acids. Per the germline V gene, CDR1 is LNHDA and CDR2 is SQIVND (reference sequence). V lost 7 bases and J lost 5; bases outside the gene matches: 7. CDR3 nucleotides: TGTGCCAGTAACGACAGGGTCAGGGAGACCCAGTACTTC. It encodes CASNDRVRETQYF.

This CDR3 is CASSPNIAGGPTDTQYF. The DNA of the CDR3 is TGCGCCAGCAGCCCGAATATAGCGGGGGGGCCCACAGATACGCAGTATTTT. The J gene is TRBJ2-3, the V gene TRBV5-1; 11 positions agree with TRBD2. CDR3 size: 17 residues. V lost 4 bases, J lost 2 bases, and 9 bases stayed unmatched. Germline V lookup: CDR1 SGHRS, CDR2 YFSETQ.

This clone was detected once. The chain combines TRBV9 with TRBJ2-1, with 12 bases fitting TRBD2. The CDR3 has 19 residues. The germline gives CDR1 SGDLS, CDR2 YYNGEE. The ends lost 3 bases at V and 10 bases at J; junction bases unmatched: 20. The CDR3: CASSDSSGGAGESAWEQFF. CDR3 DNA sequence: TGTGCCAGCAGCGACTCTAGCGGGGGGGCCGGTGAATCAGCCTGGGAGCAGTTCTTC. The full variable domain, with the rest looked up from reference TRBV9 and TRBJ2-1, is DSGVTQTPKHLITATGQRVTLRCSPRSGDLSVYWYQQSLDQGLQFLIQYYNGEERAKGNILERFSAQQFPDLHSELNLSSLELGDSALYFCASSDSSGGAGESAWEQFFGPGTRLTVL.

V and J are TRBV11-3 and TRBJ1-1; 8 positions agree with TRBD1. This CDR3 is 16 amino acids long. Germline trimming cut 2 bases from V and 4 bases from J; bases unmatched to any gene: 9. CDR1 and CDR2 from the germline V gene are SGHNT and YENEEA. The CDR3 DNA sequence: TGTGCCAGCAGCTTAACCCCCGACAGGGGATCCACTGAAGCTTTCTTT. It encodes CASSLTPDRGSTEAFF. The whole variable domain, remainder taken from reference TRBV11-3 and TRBJ1-1, is EAGVVQSPRYKIIEKKQPVAFWCNPISGHNTLYWYLQNLGQGPELLIRYENEEAVDDSQLPKDRFSAERLKGVDSTLKIQPAELGDSAVYLCASSLTPDRGSTEAFFGQGTRLTVV.

V gene TRBV19 combines with J gene TRBJ2-7; 7 bases align to TRBD1. The length of the CDR3 is 14 residues. Germline CDR1 LNHDA, CDR2 SQIVND (reference sequence). The junction had 11 bases not matched to a gene; V was cut back by 11 bases and J by 1 base. In DNA form, the CDR3 reads TGTGCCGACGGCAGGGACAGAAATTCCTACGAGCAGTACTTC. Its translation: CADGRDRNSYEQYF.

The chain has TRBV5-6 and TRBJ1-2, with D unclear. Germline loops: CDR1 SGHDT, CDR2 YYEEEE. V was trimmed by 2 bases and J by 7 bases, leaving 6 bases between them. The CDR3 covers 11 residues. CDR3 region: CASSFARGYTF. The CDR3, as DNA: TGTGCCAGCAGCTTTGCGCGTGGCTACACCTTC. Drawing the rest from reference TRBV5-6 and TRBJ1-2, the complete variable domain is DAGVTQSPTHLIKTRGQQVTLRCSPKSGHDTVSWYQQALGQGPQFIFQYYEEEERQRGNFPDRFSGHQFPNYSSELNVNALLLGDSALYLCASSFARGYTFGSGTRLTVV.

In this sample, this clone turned up once. The rearrangement links TRBV11-2 to TRBJ2-5; 7 positions match TRBD2. This CDR3 contains 14 residues. CDR1 is SGHAT, CDR2 FQNNGV, per germline. Trimming took 4 bases from V and 11 from J; bases not matched to a gene: 13. CDR3 in amino acids: CASSSGFGGREQYF. The CDR3 nucleotides are TGTGCCAGCAGCTCAGGTTTCGGGGGGAGGGAGCAGTACTTC.

The chain couples TRBV2 to TRBJ1-1, with D uncertain. CDR1 is SNHLY, CDR2 FYNNEI, per germline. CDR3 length: 13 residues. Between the trimmed V and J ends, which lost 4 bases and 3 bases, there was a span of 9 bases. The CDR3 sequence: CASSVYGDTEAFF. The CDR3 DNA sequence: TGTGCCAGCAGTGTTTACGGGGACACTGAAGCTTTCTTT.

The J gene is TRBJ1-5, the V gene TRBV29-1; weak D call: TRBD1 (5 bases). This CDR3 region has 13 residues. CDR1 is SQVTM and CDR2 is ANQGSEA in the germline V gene. Trimming removed 0 bases at V and 6 bases at J, with 9 bases between. The chain's CDR3 is CSVEDRDGQPQHF. The DNA for the CDR3 is TGCAGCGTTGAAGACAGGGATGGTCAGCCCCAGCATTTT.